Below are 27 T cell receptor beta chains sequenced from a single sample in a study of OX40 agonist ivuxolimab in advanced cancers. Only in-frame clones appear in the TCRdb table, and some are missing; sequencing was by immunoSEQ multiplex PCR. Of some 40,000 clones detected, 80% to 90% appear once; the ten largest clones hold less than 50%. The sequenced sample was CD4+ or CD8+ T cells sorted from blood, obtained in a trial of the OX40 agonist ivuxolimab. These receptors originate from an adult with an advanced solid tumor such as melanoma, head and neck, liver or kidney cancer.

Worth noting for this clone: Distinct nucleotide sequences in the sample also encode this CDR3. The chain uses TRBV27 and TRBJ2-2; D is unclear. This CDR3 is built from 11 residues. Germline V gene sequence: CDR1 MNHEY, CDR2 SMNVEV (reference sequence). V dropped 3 bases and J dropped 8 bases, with 4 bases sitting between them. The CDR3 coding sequence is TGTGCCAGCAGTTTGTCAGGGGAGCTGTTTTTT. Translating gives CASSLSGELFF.

The genes are TRBV18 and TRBJ2-7; D is unresolved. V was cut by 3 bases and J by 3 bases, with 6 bases left in between. CDR3 length: 12 residues. Germline V CDR1 and CDR2: KGHSH, LQKENI. As DNA, the CDR3 is TGTGCCAGCTCACCGGTAGTCTACGAGCAGTACTTC. Its translation is CASSPVVYEQYF. Variable domain in full (rest from reference TRBV18 and TRBJ2-7): NAGVMQNPRHLVRRRGQEARLRCSPMKGHSHVYWYRQLPEEGLKFMVYLQKENIIDESGMPKERFSAEFPKEGPSILRIQQVVRGDSAAYFCASSPVVYEQYFGPGTRLTVT.

The rearrangement joins TRBV21-1 to TRBJ2-7; TRBD1 was called by the table and not checked on the DNA. TRBV21-1 has pseudogene status. The CDR3 runs to 15 residues. The CDR3 sequence is CASSRGTGPFYEQYF. Written as DNA, the CDR3 is TGTGCCAGCAGCAGAGGGACAGGGCCTTTCTACGAGCAGTACTTC.

This chain connects TRBV28 to TRBJ2-7; D perhaps matches TRBD2 (7 bases). Per germline, CDR1 MDHEN and CDR2 SYDVKM. V was shortened by 11 bases and J by 3 bases, with 17 bases between the two germline ends. CDR3 length: 13 amino acids. For the CDR3, the DNA is TGTGCCTCCAAACGGGGGGCGGGCTACGAGCAGTACTTC. Translated: CASKRGAGYEQYF.

The rearrangement links TRBV28 to TRBJ2-3, with 12 bases matching TRBD2. V shed 7 bases, J shed 14 bases, and the junction held 25 bases outside the gene matches. Germline-derived CDR1 and CDR2 are MDHEN and SYDVKM. This CDR3 has 18 residues. CDR3 amino acids: CASTSGLAGGPYSYGPYF. In nucleotides, the CDR3 is TGTGCCAGCACATCGGGGCTAGCGGGGGGGCCGTATTCTTACGGGCCGTATTTT.

The chain recombines TRBV11-2 with TRBJ2-3; unclear D gene. The germline CDR1 and CDR2 sequences are SGHAT and FQNNGV. V lost 1 base, J lost 15 bases, and 17 bases lay in between. The CDR3 is made up of 13 amino acids. CDR3 sequence (DNA): TGTGCCAGCAGCTTAGCGGGCCAGCAGCCGGAATATTTT. Translated: CASSLAGQQPEYF. Using reference TRBV11-2 and TRBJ2-3 for the parts outside the CDR3, the full variable domain is EAGVAQSPRYKIIEKRQSVAFWCNPISGHATLYWYQQILGQGPKLLIQFQNNGVVDDSQLPKDRFSAERLKGVDSTLKIQPAKLEDSAVYLCASSLAGQQPEYFGPGTRLTVL.

CDR3 DNA: TGCGCCAGCAGCCAAGGCTTGGGACAGGGGGCTTATACGCAGTATTTT. Its protein is CASSQGLGQGAYTQYF. The rearrangement uses TRBV4-1 and TRBJ2-3; 12 positions agree with TRBD1. Germline CDR1 MGHRA, CDR2 YSYEKL. V gave up 1 base and J gave up 7 bases; unmatched junction bases: 6. CDR3 length: 16 amino acids.

The V call is TRBV5-5, the J call TRBJ1-6; D uncertain. CDR3 length: 15 residues. The V end was cut by 4 bases, the J end by 2 bases, with 10 bases between. Germline V gene lookup returns CDR1 SGHKS and CDR2 YYEKEE (reference sequence). CDR3 region: CASSLEDPYNSPLHF. In DNA form, the CDR3 reads TGTGCCAGCAGCCTAGAGGACCCCTATAATTCACCCCTCCACTTT.

The J gene is TRBJ2-7, the V gene TRBV7-9; 7 bases line up with TRBD2. Per the germline V gene, CDR1 is SEHNR and CDR2 is FQNEAQ (reference sequence). The length of the CDR3 is 14 residues. Germline trimming cut 1 base from V and 5 bases from J; bases unmatched to any gene: 5. CDR3 nucleotides: TGTGCCAGCAGCTTAGGCATGGGAGGGGACGAGCAGTACTTC. Its translation is CASSLGMGGDEQYF.

The chain recombines TRBV7-9 with TRBJ1-1, with TRBD1 as a possible D gene (5 bases). In germline, CDR1 is SEHNR, CDR2 FQNEAQ (reference sequence). The V gene lost 6 bases and the J gene lost 6 bases, with 8 bases spanning the gap. CDR3 length: 11 residues. CDR3: CASSRDPEAFF. For the CDR3, the DNA is TGTGCCAGCAGTAGGGACCCTGAAGCTTTCTTT.

The chain has TRBV7-9 and TRBJ1-1; 8 bases line up with TRBD1. Germline CDR1 is SEHNR and CDR2 is FQNEAQ (reference sequence). V lost 0 bases, J lost 0 bases, and 6 bases stayed unmatched. This CDR3 contains 17 residues. The CDR3 protein is CASSLAPDRGLNTEAFF. CDR3 DNA: TGTGCCAGCAGCTTAGCACCCGACAGGGGACTGAACACTGAAGCTTTCTTT. The full variable domain, its missing parts supplied by reference TRBV7-9 and TRBJ1-1, is DTGVSQNPRHKITKRGQNVTFRCDPISEHNRLYWYRQTLGQGPEFLTYFQNEAQLEKSRLLSDRFSAERPKGSFSTLEIQRTEQGDSAMYLCASSLAPDRGLNTEAFFGQGTRLTVV.

The chain recombines TRBV19 with TRBJ2-3; D not resolved. Looked up from germline, CDR1 is LNHDA and CDR2 is SQIVND (reference sequence). V dropped 2 bases and J dropped 5 bases, with 5 bases sitting between them. The length of the CDR3 is 12 residues. The CDR3 loop reads CASSISEDTQYF. The CDR3 bases are TGTGCCAGTAGTATATCGGAAGATACGCAGTATTTT.

The chain links TRBV29-1 to TRBJ2-3; 10 bases map to TRBD1. The CDR3 has 13 residues. With V trimmed by 3 bases and J by 5 bases, 2 bases remained unmatched. Germline lookup yields CDR1 SQVTM and CDR2 ANQGSEA. The DNA for the CDR3 is TGCAGCGTTGAGGACAGGGGGAAAGATACGCAGTATTTT. As protein: CSVEDRGKDTQYF.

There are a few counts of this clone. The genes are TRBV25-1 and TRBJ2-1, with D perhaps assigned TRBD1 or TRBD2 (5 bases each). The CDR3 sequence is 16 residues long. Germline values: CDR1 MGHDK, CDR2 SYGVNS. Trimming removed 3 bases at V and 5 bases at J, with 17 bases between. In DNA form, the CDR3 reads TGTGCCAGCAGTGATCGTCCGGGACGTTATGACAATGAGCAGTTCTTC. Amino acids: CASSDRPGRYDNEQFF.

The rearrangement uses TRBV27 and TRBJ1-4, with D unclear. V dropped 6 bases and J dropped 0 bases, with 17 bases sitting between them. Germline V gene lookup returns CDR1 MNHEY and CDR2 SMNVEV (reference sequence). CDR3 length: 17 amino acids. CDR3 DNA sequence: TGTGCCAGCAGCCCGTCCCTAAGCCGGTCAACTAATGAAAAACTGTTTTTT. This encodes CASSPSLSRSTNEKLFF.

In DNA, the CDR3 is TGTGCCAGCAGTCCCGGGAGGGCTTACAATGAGCAGTTCTTC. It yields the protein CASSPGRAYNEQFF. The rearrangement links TRBV6-4 to TRBJ2-1, with TRBD2 matching over 8 bases. The CDR3 loop spans 14 amino acids. V shed 5 bases, J shed 4 bases, and the junction held 4 bases outside the gene matches. CDR1 MRHNA and CDR2 SNTAGT come from the germline V gene.

This chain connects TRBV6-5 to TRBJ2-2; 9 bases are shared with TRBD2. Germline lookup yields CDR1 MNHEY and CDR2 SVGAGI. This CDR3 spans 15 amino acids. J was trimmed by 3 bases and V by 5 bases; bases with no gene match: 4. CDR3 loop: CASSIAGVHTGELFF. The CDR3 bases are TGTGCCAGCAGTATAGCGGGGGTTCACACCGGGGAGCTGTTTTTT.

For this clone: Germline and junction disagree at one end, which may indicate a read error. The V gene is TRBV7-3, the J gene TRBJ2-6, with 7 positions matching TRBD2. From germline, CDR1 is SGHTA and CDR2 FQGTGA. The CDR3 runs 12 residues. Written as DNA, the CDR3 is TGTGCCAGCATGGGAGGGGCCGACGTCCTGACTTTC. Translating it yields CASMGGADVLTF.

This clone is a singleton in its sample. The V call is TRBV5-1, the J call TRBJ1-2; 9 nucleotides line up with TRBD1. The V and J ends lost 1 base and 3 bases, in that order; junction bases with no gene match: 7. CDR1 is SGHRS and CDR2 is YFSETQ in the germline V gene. CDR3 length: 16 residues. The CDR3 region is CASSLSTGGADYGYTF. The CDR3 DNA reads as TGCGCCAGCAGCTTGTCTACAGGGGGCGCGGACTATGGCTACACCTTC.

The chain has TRBV7-9 and TRBJ2-7, with TRBD1 matching over 9 bases. CDR3 size: 15 residues. V shed 4 bases and J 7 bases; nucleotides not matched to a gene: 11. The germline CDR1 and CDR2 sequences are SEHNR and FQNEAQ (reference sequence). CDR3 nucleotides: TGTGCCAGCAGCTCGCATCAGGGACAGGGCCGGGAGCAGTACTTC. Its protein is CASSSHQGQGREQYF. Variable domain in full (rest from reference TRBV7-9 and TRBJ2-7): DTGVSQNPRHKITKRGQNVTFRCDPISEHNRLYWYRQTLGQGPEFLTYFQNEAQLEKSRLLSDRFSAERPKGSFSTLEIQRTEQGDSAMYLCASSSHQGQGREQYFGPGTRLTVT.

This clone has only a few counts. The CDR3 sequence: CASGLGGAETQYF. DNA of the CDR3: TGTGCTAGTGGTTTGGGGGGCGCAGAGACCCAGTACTTC. The genes are TRBV12-5 and TRBJ2-5; D is possibly TRBD1 (5 bases). The length of the CDR3 is 13 residues. Trimming took 1 base from V and 4 from J, leaving 7 bases between them. The germline V gene encodes CDR1 LGHNT and CDR2 FRNRAP.

The gene calls are TRBV4-1 and TRBJ1-1, with a weak D call TRBD1 (6 bases). The CDR3 extends over 14 amino acids. Per the germline V gene, CDR1 is MGHRA and CDR2 is YSYEKL. V was pared by 0 bases and J by 4 bases, with 9 bases between. Written as DNA, the CDR3 is TGCGCCAGCAGCCAAGACGGAGGGGGCACTGAAGCTTTCTTT. Translating gives CASSQDGGGTEAFF.

The J gene is TRBJ2-5, the V gene TRBV4-3, with TRBD2 identical over 11 bases. The CDR3 is 16 residues long. Unmatched junction bases numbered 4, after V lost 0 bases and J lost 4 bases. CDR1 and CDR2 from the germline V gene are LGHNA and YSLEER. The CDR3 DNA reads as TGCGCCAGCAGCCAAGACCTAGCGGGGGGCGGAGAGACCCAGTACTTC. Amino acid sequence: CASSQDLAGGGETQYF.

This chain links TRBV4-1 with TRBJ2-5; the D gene is possibly TRBD2 (5 bases). Per the germline V gene, CDR1 is MGHRA and CDR2 is YSYEKL. This CDR3 is built from 16 residues. V shed 0 bases and J shed 11 bases, with 22 bases lying between them. CDR3 residues: CASSQERAQRSWEQYF. The DNA of the CDR3 is TGCGCCAGCAGCCAAGAAAGAGCACAGCGGTCGTGGGAGCAGTACTTC.

V and J are TRBV6-6 and TRBJ2-2; 8 nucleotides match TRBD1. Germline lookup yields CDR1 MNHNY and CDR2 SVGAGI (reference sequence). The CDR3 contains 14 residues. J lost 7 bases, V lost 4 bases, and 5 bases had no gene match. CDR3 DNA: TGTGCCAGCAGTTCTACGACAGGGGTCGGGGAGCTGTTTTTT. Protein sequence: CASSSTTGVGELFF.

The chain is built from TRBV6-6 and TRBJ1-5; no clear D gene. This CDR3 region has 13 residues. V gave up 5 bases and J gave up 2 bases, with 7 bases separating them. CDR1 is MNHNY and CDR2 is SVGAGI in the germline V gene (reference sequence). The CDR3 region has the DNA TGTGCCAGCAGTATGATGGGCAATCAGCCCCAGCATTTT. It codes for CASSMMGNQPQHF.

The V gene is TRBV5-4, the J gene TRBJ2-7; 9 bases fit TRBD1. The V gene end was trimmed by 3 bases and the J gene end by 0 bases; junction bases not matched to a gene: 4. Germline loops: CDR1 SGHNT, CDR2 YYREEE (reference sequence). The CDR3 spans 15 residues. DNA of the CDR3: TGTGCCAGCAGCTGGGGACAGGGCTACTCCTACGAGCAGTACTTC. This gives the protein CASSWGQGYSYEQYF.